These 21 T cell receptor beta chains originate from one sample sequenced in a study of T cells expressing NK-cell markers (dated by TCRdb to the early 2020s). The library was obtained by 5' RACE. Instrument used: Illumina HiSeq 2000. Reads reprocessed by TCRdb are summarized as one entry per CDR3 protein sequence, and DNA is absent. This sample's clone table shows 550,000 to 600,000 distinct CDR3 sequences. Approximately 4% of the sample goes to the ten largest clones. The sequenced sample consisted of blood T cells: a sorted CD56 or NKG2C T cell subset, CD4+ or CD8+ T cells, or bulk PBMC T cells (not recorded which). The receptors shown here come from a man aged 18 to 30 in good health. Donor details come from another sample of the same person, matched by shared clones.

CDR3 residues: CASSVEGTGGQHF. The chain links TRBV9 to TRBJ1-5; the D call of TRBD1 rests on TCRdb alone, since no DNA is present to check it. The CDR3 extends over 13 amino acids. The germline CDR1 and CDR2 sequences are SGDLS and YYNGEE.

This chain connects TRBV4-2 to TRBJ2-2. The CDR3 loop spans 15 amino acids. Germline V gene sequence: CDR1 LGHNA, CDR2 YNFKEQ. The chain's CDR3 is CASSQELSNTGELFF.

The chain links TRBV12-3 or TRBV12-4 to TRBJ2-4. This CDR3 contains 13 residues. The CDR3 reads CASSLGFYNIQYF.

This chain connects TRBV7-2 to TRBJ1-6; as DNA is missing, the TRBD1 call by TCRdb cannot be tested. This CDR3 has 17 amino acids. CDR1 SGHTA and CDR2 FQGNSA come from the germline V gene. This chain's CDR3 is CASSDPGQGLGNSPLHF.

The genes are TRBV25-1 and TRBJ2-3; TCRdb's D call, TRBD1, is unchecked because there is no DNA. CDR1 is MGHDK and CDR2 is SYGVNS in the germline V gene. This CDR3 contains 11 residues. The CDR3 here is CASSVGNTQYF.

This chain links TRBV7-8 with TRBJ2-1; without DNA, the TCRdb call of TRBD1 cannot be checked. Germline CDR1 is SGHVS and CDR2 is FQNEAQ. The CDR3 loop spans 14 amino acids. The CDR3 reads CASSQTGTGGEQFF.

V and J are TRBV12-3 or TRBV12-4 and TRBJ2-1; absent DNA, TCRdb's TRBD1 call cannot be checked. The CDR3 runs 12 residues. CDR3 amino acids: CASSPEAQGWFF.

The CDR3 protein is CASSLLVHRGRREVQETQYF. The rearrangement joins TRBV4-2 to TRBJ2-5; TCRdb reports TRBD1, a call that lacks DNA to check it against. Per the germline V gene, CDR1 is LGHNA and CDR2 is YNFKEQ. The CDR3 totals 20 residues.

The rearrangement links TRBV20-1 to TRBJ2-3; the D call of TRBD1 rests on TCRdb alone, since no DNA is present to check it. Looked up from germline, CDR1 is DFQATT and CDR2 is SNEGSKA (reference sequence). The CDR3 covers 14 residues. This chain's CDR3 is CSATTGGMTDTQYF.

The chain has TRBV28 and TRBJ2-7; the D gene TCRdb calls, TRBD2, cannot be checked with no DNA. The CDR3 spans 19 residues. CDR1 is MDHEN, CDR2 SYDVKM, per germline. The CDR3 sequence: CASSFPGASGSVELYEQYF. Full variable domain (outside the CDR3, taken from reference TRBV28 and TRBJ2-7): DVKVTQSSRYLVKRTGEKVFLECVQDMDHENMFWYRQDPGLGLRLIYFSYDVKMKEKGDIPEGYSVSREKKERFSLILESASTNQTSMYLCASSFPGASGSVELYEQYFGPGTRLTVT.

The CDR3: CASRPQPGDTQYF. The rearrangement links TRBV27 to TRBJ2-3; TCRdb reports TRBD1, a call that lacks DNA to check it against. The CDR3 runs 13 residues. Germline lookup yields CDR1 MNHEY and CDR2 SMNVEV (reference sequence).

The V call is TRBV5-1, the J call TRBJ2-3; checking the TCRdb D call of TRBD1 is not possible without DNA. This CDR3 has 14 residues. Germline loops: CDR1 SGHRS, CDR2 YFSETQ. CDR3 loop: CASSTGIPTDTQYF.

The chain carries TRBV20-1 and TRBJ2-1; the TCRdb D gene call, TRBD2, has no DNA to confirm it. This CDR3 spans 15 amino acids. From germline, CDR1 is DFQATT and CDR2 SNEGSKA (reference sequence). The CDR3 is CSAQIGLAADNEQFF.

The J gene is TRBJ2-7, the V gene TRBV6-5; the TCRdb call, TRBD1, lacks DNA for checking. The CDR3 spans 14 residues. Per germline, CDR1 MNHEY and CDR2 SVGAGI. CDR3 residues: CASSLTGLPYEQYF.

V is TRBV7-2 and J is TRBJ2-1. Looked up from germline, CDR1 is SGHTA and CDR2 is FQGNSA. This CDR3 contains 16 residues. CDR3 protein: CASSLAEALRFNEQFF.

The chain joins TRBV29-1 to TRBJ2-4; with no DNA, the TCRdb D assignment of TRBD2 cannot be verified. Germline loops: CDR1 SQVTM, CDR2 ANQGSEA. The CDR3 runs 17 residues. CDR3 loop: CSAMGERAEVAKNIQYF.

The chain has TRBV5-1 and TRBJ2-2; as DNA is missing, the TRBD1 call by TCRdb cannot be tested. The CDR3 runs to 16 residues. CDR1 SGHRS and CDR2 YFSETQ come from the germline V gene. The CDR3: CASSLEGSGYTGELFF. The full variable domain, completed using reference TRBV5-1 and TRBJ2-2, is KAGVTQTPRYLIKTRGQQVTLSCSPISGHRSVSWYQQTPGQGLQFLFEYFSETQRNKGNFPGRFSGRQFSNSRSEMNVSTLELGDSALYLCASSLEGSGYTGELFFGEGSRLTVL.

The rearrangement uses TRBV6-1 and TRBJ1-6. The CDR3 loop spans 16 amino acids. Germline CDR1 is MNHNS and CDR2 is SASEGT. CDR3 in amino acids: CASSPSLWGYNSPLHF.

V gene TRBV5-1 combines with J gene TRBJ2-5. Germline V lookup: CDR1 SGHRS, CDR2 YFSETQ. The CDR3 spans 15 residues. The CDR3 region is CASSIFRPVQETQYF.

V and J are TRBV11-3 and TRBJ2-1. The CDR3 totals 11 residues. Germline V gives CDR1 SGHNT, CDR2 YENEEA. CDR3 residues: CASSDSREQFF.

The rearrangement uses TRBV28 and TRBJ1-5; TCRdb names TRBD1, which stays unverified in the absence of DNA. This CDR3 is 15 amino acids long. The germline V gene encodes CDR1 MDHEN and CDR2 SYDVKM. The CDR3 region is CASSTTGGGNQPQHF.